This passage covers 7 T cell receptor beta chains from one sample sequenced in a study of control samples from healthy donors and cancer patients. TCRdb's table, derived via immunoSEQ multiplex PCR, lists solely in-frame clones and lacks some. The profile covers 30,000 to 35,000 clones, with approximately 94% appearing a single time and less than 8.5% taken by the ten largest. Specimen: blood. Receptors originate from a man aged 55 to 70 in good health.

The chain combines TRBV14 with TRBJ1-2, with D possibly TRBD1 on 6 matching bases. Germline loops: CDR1 SGHDN, CDR2 FVKESK. Trimming took off 3 bases at V and 6 bases at J, with 23 bases between the two ends. The CDR3 covers 17 residues. The CDR3 sequence is CASSHRGLNRAYDGYTF. CDR3 nucleotide sequence: TGTGCCAGCAGCCATCGTGGGTTAAACAGGGCTTACGATGGCTACACCTTC.

The genes are TRBV24-1 and TRBJ2-6; 7 bases are shared with TRBD1. The V gene's germline CDR1 is KGHDR and CDR2 SFDVKD. J gave up 0 bases and V 5 bases, and 3 bases lay outside the gene matches. The CDR3 length is 16 residues. CDR3 bases: TGTGCCACCAGTGGCCCAGGGGGCTCTGGGGCCAACGTCCTGACTTTC. It encodes CATSGPGGSGANVLTF.

The chain has TRBV3-1 (or the pseudogene TRBV3-2) and TRBJ1-3; unclear D gene. Germline V gives CDR1 LGHDT, CDR2 YNNKEL (reference sequence). This CDR3 contains 15 residues. V lost 1 base and J 2 bases, leaving 9 bases between the germline ends. The CDR3 loop reads CASSQGRATGNTIYF. CDR3 DNA: TGTGCCAGCAGCCAAGGAAGAGCAACTGGAAACACCATATATTTT.

The CDR3 region is CASSSSGTTPHGQYF. The DNA of the CDR3 is TGTGCCAGCAGTTCCTCCGGGACCACCCCCCATGGGCAGTATTTT. This chain uses TRBV6-5 with TRBJ2-3, with D perhaps TRBD1 or TRBD2 (5 bases each). The CDR3 sequence is 15 residues long. Germline V gene sequence: CDR1 MNHEY, CDR2 SVGAGI. Between the trimmed V and J ends, which lost 4 bases and 11 bases, there was a span of 22 bases.

The genes are TRBV21-1 and TRBJ1-5. TRBV21-1 is given as a pseudogene. This CDR3 has 14 amino acids. The CDR3 region is CASSKGGGDPPQHF. DNA for the CDR3: TGTGCCAGCAGCAAAGGAGGAGGAGATCCCCCCCAGCATTTT.

This clone was counted once. V and J are TRBV28 and TRBJ1-4; perhaps TRBD1 as D (6 bases). Germline CDR1 and CDR2: MDHEN and SYDVKM. V lost 5 bases and J 7 bases, leaving 14 bases between the germline ends. The length of the CDR3 is 14 residues. CDR3 nucleotides: TGTGCCAGCAGTCGGGCAGGGGAAAGTGAAAAACTGTTTTTT. This gives the protein CASSRAGESEKLFF. Using reference TRBV28 and TRBJ1-4 for the parts outside the CDR3, the full variable domain is DVKVTQSSRYLVKRTGEKVFLECVQDMDHENMFWYRQDPGLGLRLIYFSYDVKMKEKGDIPEGYSVSREKKERFSLILESASTNQTSMYLCASSRAGESEKLFFGSGTQLSVL.

The chain joins TRBV6-5 to TRBJ2-5, with 7 bases aligning to TRBD1. Germline lookup yields CDR1 MNHEY and CDR2 SVGAGI. CDR3 length equals 14 residues. J was trimmed by 4 bases and V by 0 bases; bases with no gene match: 2. CDR3 DNA sequence: TGTGCCAGCAGTTACTCGACAGGGAGAGAGACCCAGTACTTC. It yields the protein CASSYSTGRETQYF.